This T cell receptor (beta chain) was recovered during a study of Ad26.COV2.S vaccination and SARS-CoV-2 variants. Study overall: Ad26.COV2.S arm of COV1001 included the donor. Study results and limitations: Vaccine recipients showed a spike-specific TCR breadth that was higher than in placebo recipients.

The treatment here: around 19 received Ad26.COV2.S at low or high dose, single or two shots; several received placebo; per-sample allocation not given. Vaccine and placebo recipients were sampled on day 63 after the first injection. Cohort 1b enrolled adults aged 18-55 years in Boston. An Ad26 vector that expressed Wuhan-strain SARS-CoV-2 spike constituted the vaccine. Method: immunoSEQ multiplex PCR; TCRdb's copy keeps in-frame clones and lacks some. This sample has about 350,000 clones; approximately 90% occur once, and the top ten carry approximately 5%. There are a few counts of this clone. No antigen is known for it. V dropped 4 bases and J dropped 6; count of bases not matched to a gene: 6. The CDR3 consists of 14 residues. Germline V lookup: CDR1 PRHDT, CDR2 FYEKMQ (reference sequence).

The clonotype originates from a person aged 18-65 years who received the Ad26.COV2.S COVID-19 vaccine or a placebo. This sample comprised peripheral blood, obtained in a trial of Ad26.COV2.S vaccine versus placebo. The chain uses TRBV13 and TRBJ2-1; 7 nucleotides match TRBD2. CDR3 DNA: TGTGCCAGCAGCTATCGAAGGACTAGCAATGAGCAGTTCTTC. Amino acid sequence: CASSYRRTSNEQFF.